These 9 T cell receptor beta chains came from one sample sequenced in a study of blood T cell repertoires in COVID-19. This table comes from immunoSEQ multiplex PCR, and its TCRdb copy is limited to in-frame clones, with some not included. The sample gives over 200,000 clones, 75% to 90% of which show up once; about 3.5% is in the top ten. The sample comprised PBMCs or T cells enriched from blood (not recorded which). The receptors stem from a woman aged 25 to 39 who had been exposed to COVID-19.

This clone was observed a handful of times. The chain employs TRBV9 and TRBJ1-3, with TRBD1 matching 8 bases. This CDR3 contains 19 residues. V dropped 4 bases and J dropped 4; count of bases not matched to a gene: 19. Per germline, CDR1 SGDLS and CDR2 YYNGEE. CDR3 region: CASSTSRARQGAGGNTIYF. The CDR3 DNA reads as TGTGCCAGCAGCACCTCGAGGGCTAGGCAGGGGGCAGGCGGAAACACCATATATTTT.

The chain is built from TRBV19 and TRBJ1-1; TRBD1 might be the D (5 bases). Germline CDR1 LNHDA, CDR2 SQIVND (reference sequence). The V end was cut by 6 bases, the J end by 5 bases, with 19 bases between. The CDR3 is 15 amino acids. CDR3 sequence: CASSIPRAGRTEAFF. CDR3 bases: TGTGCCAGTAGCATCCCCCGTGCAGGGCGAACTGAAGCTTTCTTT.

V gene TRBV24-1 combines with J gene TRBJ2-5, with 7 bases matching TRBD1. Germline lookup yields CDR1 KGHDR and CDR2 SFDVKD. Trimming removed 1 base from V and 3 bases from J; junction bases left unmatched: 1. This CDR3 comprises 14 residues. Here the CDR3 reads CATSDFTGEETQYF. For the CDR3, the DNA is TGTGCCACCAGTGATTTTACAGGGGAAGAGACCCAGTACTTC.

The chain has TRBV6-2 or TRBV6-3 and TRBJ1-5; D remains ambiguous. Per the germline V gene, CDR1 is MNHEY and CDR2 is SVGEGT. Between the trimmed V and J ends, which lost 5 bases and 4 bases, there was a span of 21 bases. CDR3 length equals 17 residues. CDR3 bases: TGTGCCAGCAGTACCCCCTCGGGGAGTTTGGAGAATCAGCCCCAGCATTTT. This gives the protein CASSTPSGSLENQPQHF.

Of note for this clone: At one end, the junction sequence differs from germline, possibly due to a read error. The V call is TRBV30, the J call TRBJ1-4; 7 bases line up with TRBD1. In germline, CDR1 is GTSNPN, CDR2 SVGIG (reference sequence). This CDR3 region has 12 residues. CDR3 nucleotide sequence: TGTGCCTGGAGTCGCCCCCTTACAGGGGCTGTTTTT. Translation gives CAWSRPLTGAVF.

In DNA form, the CDR3 reads TGTGCCAGCAGCTTAGGGCACTTAGCGGGAGGGCCTTACGAGCAGTACTTC. This translates into CASSLGHLAGGPYEQYF. This chain links TRBV7-9 with TRBJ2-7, with 11 bases matching TRBD2. Per the germline V gene, CDR1 is SEHNR and CDR2 is FQNEAQ (reference sequence). This CDR3 spans 17 amino acids. V lost 1 base to trimming and J lost 4 bases; unmatched junction nucleotides: 9.

V usage is TRBV27 and J usage is TRBJ2-5; TRBD1 might be the D (5 bases). Per germline, CDR1 MNHEY and CDR2 SMNVEV (reference sequence). Trimming pared 8 bases from V and 8 bases from J, leaving 15 bases between. This CDR3 spans 12 amino acids. CDR3 DNA: TGTGCCAGCGGCACAAACCAGGGTACCCAGTACTTC. It is translated as CASGTNQGTQYF.

The CDR3 coding sequence is TGTGCCAGCAGCTGGCACTGGAGAGAGACCCAGTACTTC. It translates to CASSWHWRETQYF. The chain joins TRBV11-1 to TRBJ2-5; the D is unclear. The CDR3 is 13 residues long. The V end was cut by 4 bases, the J end by 4 bases, with 10 bases between. The germline V gene has CDR1 SGHAT and CDR2 FQDESV (reference sequence). The variable domain in full, completed from reference TRBV11-1 and TRBJ2-5, reads EAEVAQSPRYKITEKSQAVAFWCDPISGHATLYWYRQILGQGPELLVQFQDESVVDDSQLPKDRFSAERLKGVDSTLKIQPAELGDSAMYLCASSWHWRETQYFGPGTRLLVL.

The rearrangement links TRBV4-2 to TRBJ2-1, with 15 bases fitting TRBD2. The CDR3 has 17 amino acids. V shed 0 bases, J shed 7 bases, and the junction held 4 bases outside the gene matches. The germline CDR1 and CDR2 sequences are LGHNA and YNFKEQ. CDR3 sequence (DNA): TGTGCCAGCAGCCAAGAAAGGACTAGCGGGAGGGGGAATGAGCAGTTCTTC. It translates to CASSQERTSGRGNEQFF.